A selection of T cell receptor beta chains follows, all from one sample in a study of T-cell memory formation after mild COVID-19. From the 5' RACE reads, TCRdb called clonotypes with MiXCR, one entry per CDR3 protein. The repertoire holds roughly 580,000 distinct CDR3 sequences, over 15% seen once, with about 11% in the top ten. The material sequenced was PBMCs or a T cell subset sorted from them (not recorded which). The receptor source for this set is an adult woman who had mild COVID-19 (a few samples of this study predate the infection). Cell type and time point are not known. Each CDR3 is given with its conserved first and last residue. The order of the fields is J gene, V gene, clone size, D gene, CDR3 protein, CDR3 DNA. D genes are given only for firm matches. Expanded clones get a size class; other rows say once, few or many, or leave the size out.

j_call: TRBJ1-6; v_call: TRBV6-5; clone_size: .; d_call: .; cdr3_aa: CASSYSGGANSPLHF; cdr3_nt: TGTGCCAGCAGTTACTCTGGGGGAGCGAATTCACCCCTCCACTTT
j_call: TRBJ1-1; v_call: TRBV29-1; clone_size: .; d_call: TRBD1; cdr3_aa: CSVGQQGTRAFF; cdr3_nt: TGCAGCGTAGGTCAACAGGGGACCAGAGCTTTCTTT
j_call: TRBJ1-5; v_call: TRBV7-8; clone_size: once; d_call: TRBD1; cdr3_aa: CASSLAGTGLGNQPQHF; cdr3_nt: TGTGCCAGCAGCTTAGCCGGGACAGGGTTGGGCAATCAGCCCCAGCATTTT
j_call: TRBJ2-2; v_call: TRBV11-1; clone_size: few; d_call: .; cdr3_aa: CASSLRPTGTPNTGELFF; cdr3_nt: TGTGCCAGCAGCTTAAGGCCAACCGGGACACCTAACACCGGGGAGCTGTTTTTT
j_call: TRBJ2-3; v_call: TRBV3-1; clone_size: .; d_call: .; cdr3_aa: CASSQAGLVTDTQYF; cdr3_nt: TGTGCCAGCAGCCAAGCGGGACTTGTCACAGATACGCAGTATTTT
j_call: TRBJ1-2; v_call: TRBV29-1; clone_size: many; d_call: TRBD1; cdr3_aa: CSVGGGEYGYTF; cdr3_nt: TGCAGCGTTGGAGGGGGCGAGTATGGCTACACCTTC
j_call: TRBJ1-1; v_call: TRBV4-3; clone_size: .; d_call: .; cdr3_aa: CASSQEGPNTEAFF; cdr3_nt: TGCGCCAGCAGCCAAGAGGGGCCGAACACTGAAGCTTTCTTT
j_call: TRBJ1-1; v_call: TRBV25-1; clone_size: .; d_call: .; cdr3_aa: CASSELGGVQAFF; cdr3_nt: TGTGCCAGCAGTGAATTGGGGGGCGTTCAAGCTTTCTTT
j_call: TRBJ2-2; v_call: TRBV24-1; clone_size: .; d_call: TRBD2; cdr3_aa: CATSDSPTSGLRSPGELFF; cdr3_nt: TGTGCCACCAGTGATTCCCCGACTAGCGGGCTTAGATCCCCCGGGGAGCTGTTTTTT
j_call: TRBJ1-1; v_call: TRBV9; clone_size: few; d_call: .; cdr3_aa: CASSVGGIGTEAFF; cdr3_nt: TGTGCCAGCAGCGTAGGGGGGATTGGAACTGAAGCTTTCTTT
j_call: TRBJ2-7; v_call: TRBV5-1; clone_size: .; d_call: .; cdr3_aa: CASSLLGFQDYDEQYF; cdr3_nt: TGCGCCAGCAGCCTATTAGGGTTCCAAGACTACGACGAGCAGTACTTC
j_call: TRBJ2-3; v_call: TRBV27; clone_size: .; d_call: TRBD2; cdr3_aa: CASSDLAGVPSSTDTQYF; cdr3_nt: TGTGCCAGCAGTGATCTAGCGGGAGTTCCTTCTAGCACAGATACGCAGTATTTT
j_call: TRBJ1-2; v_call: TRBV4-3; clone_size: few; d_call: TRBD1; cdr3_aa: CASSSWTGGNYGYTF; cdr3_nt: TGCGCCAGCAGCTCCTGGACAGGGGGTAACTATGGCTACACCTTC
j_call: TRBJ2-7; v_call: TRBV28; clone_size: .; d_call: TRBD1; cdr3_aa: CASSLLMGQGSYEQYF; cdr3_nt: TGTGCCAGCAGTCTACTGATGGGACAGGGATCCTACGAGCAGTACTTC
j_call: TRBJ2-1; v_call: TRBV7-2; clone_size: few; d_call: .; cdr3_aa: CASSLQIAGLRSSYNEQFF; cdr3_nt: TGTGCCAGCAGCTTGCAAATCGCAGGGCTTCGCAGCTCCTACAATGAGCAGTTCTTC
j_call: TRBJ2-2; v_call: TRBV5-1; clone_size: few; d_call: TRBD1; cdr3_aa: CASSLDPLGTANTGELFF; cdr3_nt: TGCGCCAGCAGCTTGGACCCTCTTGGGACAGCGAACACCGGGGAGCTGTTTTTT
j_call: TRBJ1-4; v_call: TRBV9; clone_size: .; d_call: .; cdr3_aa: CASSVASRNEKLFF; cdr3_nt: TGTGCCAGCAGCGTAGCAAGCAGAAATGAAAAACTGTTTTTT
j_call: TRBJ2-1; v_call: TRBV5-1; clone_size: many; d_call: TRBD2; cdr3_aa: CASSLTTSGGINEQFF; cdr3_nt: TGCGCCAGCAGCTTGACAACTAGCGGGGGGATTAATGAGCAGTTCTTC
j_call: TRBJ1-1; v_call: TRBV6-5; clone_size: few; d_call: .; cdr3_aa: CASSYSNAGVAFF; cdr3_nt: TGTGCCAGCAGTTACTCGAATGCAGGGGTGGCTTTCTTT
j_call: TRBJ2-5; v_call: TRBV18; clone_size: few; d_call: TRBD1; cdr3_aa: CASSTDRRETQYF; cdr3_nt: TGTGCCAGCTCAACGGACAGGCGGGAGACCCAGTACTTC
j_call: TRBJ2-3; v_call: TRBV13; clone_size: few; d_call: .; cdr3_aa: CASSRMDLSTDTQYF; cdr3_nt: TGTGCCAGCAGTAGGATGGACCTAAGCACAGATACGCAGTATTTT
j_call: TRBJ1-1; v_call: TRBV7-6; clone_size: few; d_call: .; cdr3_aa: CASSFAGLTEAFF; cdr3_nt: TGTGCCAGCAGCTTTGCAGGGCTCACTGAAGCTTTCTTT
j_call: TRBJ2-1; v_call: TRBV4-3; clone_size: many; d_call: TRBD2; cdr3_aa: CASSHLTSGAYNEQFF; cdr3_nt: TGCGCCAGCAGCCACTTGACTAGCGGAGCTTACAATGAGCAGTTCTTC
j_call: TRBJ1-2; v_call: TRBV4-1; clone_size: .; d_call: .; cdr3_aa: CASSQDPRQVASDYGYTF; cdr3_nt: TGCGCCAGCAGCCAAGATCCTAGACAGGTGGCTTCGGACTATGGCTACACCTTC
j_call: TRBJ1-1; v_call: TRBV6-5; clone_size: .; d_call: TRBD1; cdr3_aa: CASSYGTVTEAFF; cdr3_nt: TGTGCCAGCAGCTACGGGACAGTGACTGAAGCTTTCTTT